The sequence of this TCR beta chain was determined in a study of blood T cells in healthy people across ages. General study results and limits: Getting older went along with TCR beta diversity per million T cells dropping roughly linearly. Naive T cell percentage strongly correlated with TCR beta diversity. Donor CMV status, an unknown factor, possibly confounded changes in expanded clonotypes.

In the case of this clonotype: Its target is unknown.

The CDR3 extends over 16 amino acids. With V trimmed by 3 bases and J by 5 bases, 5 bases remained unmatched. Germline V gene data show CDR1 as SGHTA and CDR2 as FQGTGA. Together with a sample-barcoded 5' primer, a J-beta primer mix was included in a second PCR lasting roughly 6 to 12 cycles. A template-switch adaptor with 12 random nucleotides tagged each cDNA molecule. TCRdb reprocessed the 5' RACE reads via MiXCR and lists one record per CDR3 protein. The sample holds roughly 930,000 distinct CDR3 sequences, under 50% seen once. Sequencing used blood. The receptor was derived from a young man in good health. V gene TRBV7-3 combines with J gene TRBJ2-6; 9 bases are a match to TRBD1. The CDR3 DNA follows: TGTGCCAGCAGCTTGGACAGGGGCGATAGGGCCAACGTCCTGACTTTC. As protein: CASSLDRGDRANVLTF.